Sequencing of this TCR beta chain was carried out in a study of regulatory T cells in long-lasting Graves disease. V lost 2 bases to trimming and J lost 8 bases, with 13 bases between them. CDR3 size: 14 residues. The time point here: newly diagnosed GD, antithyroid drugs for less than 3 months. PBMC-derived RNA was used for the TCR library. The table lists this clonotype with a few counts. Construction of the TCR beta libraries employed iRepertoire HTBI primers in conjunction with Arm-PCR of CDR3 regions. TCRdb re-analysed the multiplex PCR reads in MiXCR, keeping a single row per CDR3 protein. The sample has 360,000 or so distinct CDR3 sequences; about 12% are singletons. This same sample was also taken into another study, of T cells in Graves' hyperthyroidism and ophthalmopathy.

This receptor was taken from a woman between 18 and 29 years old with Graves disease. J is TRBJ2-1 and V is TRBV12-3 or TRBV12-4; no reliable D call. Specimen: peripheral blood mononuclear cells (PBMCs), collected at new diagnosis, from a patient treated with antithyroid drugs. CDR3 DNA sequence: TGTGCCAGCAGTTTAAGGGTGGCGTCAGATGAGCAGTTCTTC. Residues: CASSLRVASDEQFF.